A selection of T cell receptor beta chains follows, all from one sample in a study of blood T cell repertoires in COVID-19. Profiling relied on immunoSEQ multiplex PCR, and the TCRdb table lists in-frame clones only, not all of them. This sample carries about 130,000 clones, roughly 87% of them seen once, and the ten largest clones take about a sixth. Input material: PBMCs or T cells enriched from blood (not recorded which). The receptors were gathered from a man between 25 and 39 years old who had recovered from COVID-19. Both conserved end residues are part of each CDR3. The D gene is left open where the match is weak. Clone size is given for some rows only: seen once, a few or many times, or a class if the clone is expanded.

cdr3_nt	cdr3_aa	clone_size	d_call	v_call	j_call
TGTGCCTGGAGTAACAAGGGCGCAGGGACCGGGGAGCTGTTTTTT	CAWSNKGAGTGELFF	-	-	TRBV30	TRBJ2-2
TGTGCCATCTCGGGAGACTTCTATGGCTACACCTTC	CAISGDFYGYTF	-	-	TRBV10-3	TRBJ1-2
TGTGCCAGCAGCCCTGGGACAGGGATAAATTCTAACTATGGCTACACCTTC	CASSPGTGINSNYGYTF	-	-	TRBV21-1	TRBJ1-2
TGTGCCAGTAGTACTCAGGGCGGCTATGGCTACACCTTC	CASSTQGGYGYTF	-	-	TRBV19	TRBJ1-2
TGTGCCAGCAGCTTCCTAGCGGGGGAGAGCACAGATACGCAGTATTTT	CASSFLAGESTDTQYF	-	TRBD2	TRBV11-2	TRBJ2-3
TGTGCCAGCAGCTTAGTTTCCGGGATAAGCTCCTACGAGCAGTACTTC	CASSLVSGISSYEQYF	-	-	TRBV11-2	TRBJ2-7
TGTGCCAGCAGGTATTCGGGACTCGGTTATGGCTACACCTTC	CASRYSGLGYGYTF	once	-	TRBV3-1/TRBV3-2	TRBJ1-2
TGTGCCAGCAGTCAGATGAACACTGAAGCTTTCTTT	CASSQMNTEAFF	-	-	TRBV2	TRBJ1-1
TGTGCCAGCACCCGGACAGGGAATCAGCCCCAGCATTTT	CASTRTGNQPQHF	-	TRBD1	TRBV2	TRBJ1-5
TGCAGCGTTATACCGGGACTCTTACCTCACACAGATACGCAGTATTTT	CSVIPGLLPHTDTQYF	-	-	TRBV29-1	TRBJ2-3
TGTGCCAGCAGCCGGCAACAGGGGGCTCACACTGAAGCTTTCTTT	CASSRQQGAHTEAFF	-	TRBD1	TRBV5-4	TRBJ1-1
TGTGCCAGCAGCGCACGACTGAGGAGCTCCTACGAGCAGTACTTC	CASSARLRSSYEQYF	-	-	TRBV9	TRBJ2-7
TGTGCCAGCAGCTTTAACAGGGGGCCGTTCTACGAGCAGTACTTC	CASSFNRGPFYEQYF	-	TRBD1	TRBV7-9	TRBJ2-7
TGTGCCAGTCTGGACAGACCTTATAGCAATCAGCCCCAGCATTTT	CASLDRPYSNQPQHF	-	-	TRBV19	TRBJ1-5
TGTGCCAGCAGCCAAGGGACACTCACTAACTATGGCTACACCTTC	CASSQGTLTNYGYTF	-	-	TRBV3-1/TRBV3-2	TRBJ1-2
TGTGCCAGCAGCTTAGCCACGGGGATAAACACTGAAGCTTTCTTT	CASSLATGINTEAFF	-	-	TRBV7-9	TRBJ1-1
TGCGCCAGCAGCTTGGGTTACGGTCCTCTACTCTCTGGAAACACCATATATTTT	CASSLGYGPLLSGNTIYF	-	-	TRBV5-1	TRBJ1-3
TGTGCCAGCAGTGATCCTACGGGGTCCCAGCATTTT	CASSDPTGSQHF	-	-	TRBV25-1	TRBJ1-5